Following are 2 T cell receptor beta chains from one sample sequenced in a study of radiotherapy plus CTLA-4 blockade in lung cancer. Clones were sequenced by immunoSEQ multiplex PCR, and TCRdb holds only the in-frame ones, with some missing. The sample yields tens of thousands of clones, 77% seen once. Sequenced here: peripheral blood, sampled from a patient treated with radiotherapy plus ipilimumab. The receptor source for this set is a human donor with non-small cell lung cancer who had a partial response to radiotherapy plus ipilimumab.

The chain is built from TRBV12-5 and TRBJ2-7; D gene uncertain. The CDR3 extends over 13 amino acids. The ends were cut back, 1 base at V and 2 bases at J, with 6 bases in the middle. Germline CDR1 and CDR2: LGHNT and FRNRAP. The CDR3 DNA reads TGTGCTAGTGGTTTGGACGGAGCCTACGAGCAGTACTTC. Its protein is CASGLDGAYEQYF.

Remarks on this clone: Distinct nucleotide sequences in the sample also encode this CDR3. The gene calls are TRBV7-3 and TRBJ2-3, with 7 bases aligning to TRBD2. CDR1 is SGHTA, CDR2 FQGTGA, per germline. V shed 5 bases, J shed 3 bases, and the junction held 2 bases outside the gene matches. This CDR3 contains 13 residues. In nucleotides, the CDR3 is TGTGCCAGCAGCCTCGGGGGGACAGATACGCAGTATTTT. It yields the protein CASSLGGTDTQYF.